Below, 27 T cell receptor beta chains from the same sample are listed, as sequenced in a study of blood T cell repertoires in COVID-19. Profiled with immunoSEQ multiplex PCR; TCRdb holds only in-frame clones, not every one. The sample contains roughly 150,000 clones, about 80% of which appear only once. The sample comprised peripheral blood. The origin of the receptors is a human donor in a cohort sampled during active COVID-19.

CDR3 region: CASSFDRGSEAFF. CDR3 nucleotides: TGTGCCAGCAGCTTCGACAGGGGCTCTGAAGCTTTCTTT. The chain links TRBV7-3 to TRBJ1-1; TRBD1 agrees at 8 bases. This CDR3 spans 13 amino acids. V lost 3 bases to trimming and J lost 6 bases; unmatched junction nucleotides: 3. CDR1 SGHTA and CDR2 FQGTGA come from the germline V gene.

The V call is TRBV6-5, the J call TRBJ1-3; no firm D call. Trimming pared 0 bases from V and 6 bases from J, leaving 12 bases between. The CDR3 is 15 amino acids. Looked up from germline, CDR1 is MNHEY and CDR2 is SVGAGI. In DNA form, the CDR3 reads TGTGCCAGCAGTTACTCGGGCCGCGTGGAAAACACCATATATTTT. Protein sequence: CASSYSGRVENTIYF.

The V call is TRBV4-3, the J call TRBJ2-2; D possibly corresponds to TRBD2 (6 bases). The CDR3 covers 18 residues. Trimming removed 2 bases from V and 7 bases from J, with 23 bases in between. Germline lookup yields CDR1 LGHNA and CDR2 YSLEER. This CDR3 reads CASSQKLMGPTGGGELFF. In nucleotides, the CDR3 is TGCGCCAGCAGCCAAAAACTCATGGGGCCCACCGGGGGCGGGGAGCTGTTTTTT.

J is TRBJ1-1 and V is TRBV14; 7 positions agree with TRBD1. The V segment lost 8 bases and the J segment 7 bases; nucleotides outside the gene matches: 10. CDR1 SGHDN and CDR2 FVKESK come from the germline V gene. This CDR3 spans 13 amino acids. DNA of the CDR3: TGTGCCAGCGACAGACAGGGCCAACTTGAAGCTTTCTTT. This codes for CASDRQGQLEAFF.

This clone was picked up a small number of times. The chain couples TRBV11-2 to TRBJ1-6; D call uncertain. The CDR3 loop spans 13 amino acids. The germline CDR1 and CDR2 sequences are SGHAT and FQNNGV. V was cut by 0 bases and J by 8 bases, with 5 bases left in between. The CDR3 region is CASSLERYSPLHF. In nucleotides, the CDR3 is TGTGCCAGCAGCTTAGAGAGATATTCACCCCTCCACTTT.

The gene calls are TRBV7-2 and TRBJ1-2; no clear D. CDR3 length: 12 residues. CDR1 SGHTA and CDR2 FQGNSA come from the germline V gene. Trimming took 6 bases from V and 6 from J, leaving 11 bases between them. The CDR3 nucleotides read TGTGCCAGCAGTCGACTGGAACATGGCTACACCTTC. Translating gives CASSRLEHGYTF. The complete variable domain, with remaining parts taken from reference TRBV7-2 and TRBJ1-2, reads GAGVSQSPSNKVTEKGKDVELRCDPISGHTALYWYRQSLGQGLEFLIYFQGNSAPDKSGLPSDRFSAERTGGSVSTLTIQRTQQEDSAVYLCASSRLEHGYTFGSGTRLTVV.

The chain couples TRBV19 to TRBJ1-2, with 7 bases identical to TRBD1. V gave up 5 bases and J gave up 4 bases; unmatched junction bases: 7. The CDR3 runs 14 residues. Per the germline V gene, CDR1 is LNHDA and CDR2 is SQIVND (reference sequence). The DNA for the CDR3 is TGTGCCAGTAGTGCCCCGGGACAGACCTATGGCTACACCTTC. This translates into CASSAPGQTYGYTF.

This clone was counted between two and nine times. The rearrangement joins TRBV12-5 to TRBJ2-1, with D uncertain. Trimming shortened V by 6 bases and J by 4 bases, and 7 bases separated the two germline ends. This CDR3 is 12 amino acids long. Germline CDR1 is LGHNT and CDR2 is FRNRAP. The CDR3, as DNA: TGTGCTAGTGGGGCCATTTACAATGAGCAGTTCTTC. It is translated as CASGAIYNEQFF.

A single count supports this clone. The rearrangement links TRBV19 to TRBJ2-7; no reliable D call. V was pared by 6 bases and J by 2 bases, with 11 bases between. The CDR3 length is 13 residues. CDR1 and CDR2 (germline): LNHDA, SQIVND (reference sequence). This chain's CDR3 is CASRSDTTYEQYF. DNA for the CDR3: TGTGCCAGTAGATCCGACACGACCTACGAGCAGTACTTC.

This rearrangement joins TRBV21-1 to TRBJ2-2; TRBD2, the D gene given by the table, was not confirmed from the DNA. TRBV21-1 is a pseudogene segment. This CDR3 is built from 19 residues. The CDR3 here is CASSKVRLGGFTNTGELFF. The CDR3 coding sequence is TGTGCCAGCAGCAAAGTTAGGCTGGGAGGTTTCACGAACACCGGGGAGCTGTTTTTT.

The CDR3 nucleotides read TGTGCCAGCAGCTCGCAGGAGGGACGGCAGCCCCAGCATTTT. Its translation: CASSSQEGRQPQHF. The J gene is TRBJ1-5, the V gene TRBV7-9; TRBD1 is a possible D gene (5 bases). The CDR3 has 14 amino acids. V was cut by 4 bases and J by 7 bases, with 14 bases left in between. The germline V gene encodes CDR1 SEHNR and CDR2 FQNEAQ (reference sequence).

This chain links TRBV11-2 with TRBJ2-3, with 15 bases identical to TRBD2. J gave up 0 bases and V 5 bases, and 6 bases lay outside the gene matches. The germline V gene encodes CDR1 SGHAT and CDR2 FQNNGV. The CDR3 sequence is 18 residues long. The CDR3 sequence is CASSTGLAGGLSTDTQYF. DNA of the CDR3: TGTGCCAGCAGCACCGGACTAGCGGGAGGGCTTAGCACAGATACGCAGTATTTT.

There are a few counts of this clone. The chain employs TRBV27 and TRBJ2-1; 8 nucleotides match TRBD1. The CDR3 has 15 amino acids. The V gene's germline CDR1 is MNHEY and CDR2 SMNVEV (reference sequence). Germline trimming cut 5 bases from V and 6 bases from J; bases unmatched to any gene: 9. The CDR3 sequence: CASSRGQAIRNEQFF. CDR3 DNA sequence: TGTGCCAGCAGTCGGGGACAGGCAATTCGCAATGAGCAGTTCTTC.

This chain uses TRBV7-2 with TRBJ2-6, with D unresolved. Trimming shortened V by 0 bases and J by 2 bases, and 11 bases separated the two germline ends. Looked up from germline, CDR1 is SGHTA and CDR2 is FQGNSA. The CDR3 extends over 17 amino acids. CDR3 loop: CASSLARPKTGANVLTF. The CDR3 coding sequence is TGTGCCAGCAGCTTAGCGCGCCCGAAAACTGGGGCCAACGTCCTGACTTTC.

The CDR3 region is CASRSSPGGTGELFF. CDR3 coding DNA: TGTGCCAGCAGGTCGTCCCCAGGAGGCACCGGGGAGCTGTTTTTT. The chain carries TRBV5-5 and TRBJ2-2; possible D gene TRBD2, 5 bases. Germline V gene lookup returns CDR1 SGHKS and CDR2 YYEKEE (reference sequence). With 5 bases removed from V and 4 bases from J, the gap between germline ends came to 15 bases. This CDR3 is built from 15 residues.

The J gene is TRBJ2-5, the V gene TRBV5-1, with D maybe TRBD1 (5 bases). Germline CDR1 reads SGHRS; CDR2 reads YFSETQ. CDR3 length equals 12 residues. V shed 4 bases and J shed 7 bases, with 11 bases lying between them. The CDR3 protein is CASSVGDGTQYF. The CDR3 bases are TGCGCCAGCAGCGTAGGGGATGGGACCCAGTACTTC.

This clone was seen a few times. The J gene is TRBJ1-2, the V gene TRBV28; no firm D call. Deletions cut 6 bases from V and 5 bases from J, with 10 bases between. The CDR3 consists of 12 residues. Per the germline V gene, CDR1 is MDHEN and CDR2 is SYDVKM. The DNA for the CDR3 is TGTGCCAGCAGCACAACCCCTTATGGCTACACCTTC. It codes for CASSTTPYGYTF.

This clone appeared a single time. Written as DNA, the CDR3 is TGCGCCAGCAGCTTGGTACAGAGTAATAATTCACCCCTCCACTTT. This gives the protein CASSLVQSNNSPLHF. This chain links TRBV5-1 with TRBJ1-6; D unclear. The length of the CDR3 is 15 residues. V shed 0 bases and J shed 5 bases, with 9 bases lying between them. Germline V gene sequence: CDR1 SGHRS, CDR2 YFSETQ.

Only one count was recorded for this clone. This chain joins TRBV3-1 (or the pseudogene TRBV3-2) and TRBJ1-6; D is undetermined. CDR3 size: 18 residues. Germline CDR1 LGHDT, CDR2 YNNKEL (reference sequence). Trimming stripped 2 bases from V and 0 bases from J, with 14 bases between. The CDR3 protein is CASSQFSSVSSYNSPLHF. The DNA of the CDR3 is TGTGCCAGCAGCCAATTTTCCAGCGTGAGCTCCTATAATTCACCCCTCCACTTT.

J is TRBJ2-3 and V is TRBV4-3, with D tentatively TRBD1 (6 bases). CDR1 and CDR2 (germline): LGHNA, YSLEER. This CDR3 is built from 14 residues. V dropped 4 bases and J dropped 0 bases, with 8 bases sitting between them. Here the CDR3 reads CASSRGQSTDTQYF. For the CDR3, the DNA is TGCGCCAGCAGCCGGGGGCAAAGCACAGATACGCAGTATTTT.

The rearrangement uses TRBV7-9 and TRBJ2-1; 13 bases are shared with TRBD2. The CDR3 has 15 amino acids. The trim removed 5 bases at V and 5 bases at J, leaving 3 bases unmatched. The germline V gene encodes CDR1 SEHNR and CDR2 FQNEAQ (reference sequence). The CDR3 DNA reads as TGTGCCAGCAGCCCAGGGACTAGCGGGAACAATGAGCAGTTCTTC. Its protein is CASSPGTSGNNEQFF. Full variable domain (rest looked up from reference TRBV7-9 and TRBJ2-1): DTGVSQNPRHKITKRGQNVTFRCDPISEHNRLYWYRQTLGQGPEFLTYFQNEAQLEKSRLLSDRFSAERPKGSFSTLEIQRTEQGDSAMYLCASSPGTSGNNEQFFGPGTRLTVL.

CDR3 nucleotides: TGTGCCAGCAGCGTAGGTAGGACTAGCGGGCCTCAAGAGCAGTTCTTC. Its protein is CASSVGRTSGPQEQFF. V usage is TRBV9 and J usage is TRBJ2-1; 11 bases line up with TRBD2. The V and J ends lost 0 bases and 10 bases, in that order; junction bases with no gene match: 9. The germline gives CDR1 SGDLS, CDR2 YYNGEE. This CDR3 region has 16 residues.

CDR3 sequence: CASSQGTGGAGANVLTF. CDR3 DNA: TGCGCCAGCAGCCAAGGGACAGGGGGCGCTGGGGCCAACGTCCTGACTTTC. V gene TRBV4-3 combines with J gene TRBJ2-6; 11 positions agree with TRBD1. This CDR3 contains 17 residues. The trim removed 1 base at V and 2 bases at J, leaving 1 base unmatched. Per the germline V gene, CDR1 is LGHNA and CDR2 is YSLEER.

This clone has a count of ten or more. For the CDR3, the DNA is TGTGCCAGCAGCTTAGCGGGGGGCTCGGATACGCAGTATTTT. This translates into CASSLAGGSDTQYF. V is TRBV7-3 and J is TRBJ2-3; 8 nucleotides line up with TRBD2. Germline-derived CDR1 and CDR2 are SGHTA and FQGTGA. Trimming removed 2 bases from V and 6 bases from J; junction bases left unmatched: 4. This CDR3 has 14 amino acids.

The chain joins TRBV7-2 to TRBJ2-7, with D unresolved. V lost 2 bases and J 3 bases, leaving 5 bases between the germline ends. Germline-derived CDR1 and CDR2 are SGHTA and FQGNSA. The CDR3 is made up of 12 amino acids. The CDR3 DNA sequence: TGTGCCAGCAGCTTACTTAACTACGAGCAGTACTTC. Translation: CASSLLNYEQYF. The whole variable domain, filled in from reference TRBV7-2 and TRBJ2-7, reads GAGVSQSPSNKVTEKGKDVELRCDPISGHTALYWYRQSLGQGLEFLIYFQGNSAPDKSGLPSDRFSAERTGGSVSTLTIQRTQQEDSAVYLCASSLLNYEQYFGPGTRLTVT.

A single count supports this clone. The chain recombines TRBV5-1 with TRBJ1-2; D might be TRBD1 (6 bases). The CDR3 consists of 13 residues. The germline V gene encodes CDR1 SGHRS and CDR2 YFSETQ. Between the trimmed V and J ends, which lost 0 bases and 6 bases, there was a span of 9 bases. CDR3 sequence (DNA): TGCGCCAGCAGCTTGGTACAGGGTCATGGCTACACCTTC. Protein sequence: CASSLVQGHGYTF.

The V and J genes are TRBV24-1 and TRBJ2-1, with TRBD1 identical over 11 bases. V lost 9 bases and J lost 4; bases outside the gene matches: 1. Germline-derived CDR1 and CDR2 are KGHDR and SFDVKD. The length of the CDR3 is 13 residues. The CDR3 DNA reads as TGTGCCACCGGGACAGGGGGATACAATGAGCAGTTCTTC. This encodes CATGTGGYNEQFF.